This entry describes one T cell receptor (beta chain). The treatment: about 20 received Ad26.COV2.S at low or high dose, single or two shots; 5 received placebo; per-sample allocation not given. Sample collection was performed on day 63 after the first vaccine or placebo injection. The individual, an adult aged 18-55 years, was a donor in Boston. Ad26 vector vaccine expressed Wuhan-strain SARS-CoV-2 spike. The CDR3 loop spans 12 amino acids. Trimming shortened V by 3 bases and J by 10 bases, and 10 bases separated the two germline ends. Germline CDR1 LNHDA, CDR2 SQIVND (reference sequence). The sample belongs to a study of Ad26.COV2.S vaccination and SARS-CoV-2 variants. Data came from immunoSEQ multiplex PCR; TCRdb stores just in-frame clones and leaves some out. The table records 500,000 or so clones, around 90% of them present only once.

The gene calls are TRBV19 and TRBJ2-1; D possibly corresponds to TRBD2 (5 bases). This clonotype was obtained from a person between 18 and 65 years old who received the Ad26.COV2.S COVID-19 vaccine or a placebo. The sequencing here drew on peripheral blood, taken in a trial of Ad26.COV2.S vaccine versus placebo. DNA for the CDR3: TGTGCCAGTAGTATTCGGACTGGGGAGCAGTTCTTC. Amino acids: CASSIRTGEQFF.